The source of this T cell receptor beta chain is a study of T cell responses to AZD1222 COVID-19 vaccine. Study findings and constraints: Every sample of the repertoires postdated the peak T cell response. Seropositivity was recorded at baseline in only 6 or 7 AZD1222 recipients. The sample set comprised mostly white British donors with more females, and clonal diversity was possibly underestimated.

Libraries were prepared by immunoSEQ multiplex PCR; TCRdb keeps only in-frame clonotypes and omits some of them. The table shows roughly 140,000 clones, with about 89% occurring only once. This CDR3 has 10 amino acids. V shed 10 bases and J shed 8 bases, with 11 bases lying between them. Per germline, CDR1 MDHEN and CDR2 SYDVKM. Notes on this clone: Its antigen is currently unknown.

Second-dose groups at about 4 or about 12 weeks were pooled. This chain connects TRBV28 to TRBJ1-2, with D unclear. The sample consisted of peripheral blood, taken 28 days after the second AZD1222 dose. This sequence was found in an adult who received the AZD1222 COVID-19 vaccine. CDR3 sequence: CATQRGGYTF. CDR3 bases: TGTGCCACCCAAAGAGGGGGCTACACCTTC.